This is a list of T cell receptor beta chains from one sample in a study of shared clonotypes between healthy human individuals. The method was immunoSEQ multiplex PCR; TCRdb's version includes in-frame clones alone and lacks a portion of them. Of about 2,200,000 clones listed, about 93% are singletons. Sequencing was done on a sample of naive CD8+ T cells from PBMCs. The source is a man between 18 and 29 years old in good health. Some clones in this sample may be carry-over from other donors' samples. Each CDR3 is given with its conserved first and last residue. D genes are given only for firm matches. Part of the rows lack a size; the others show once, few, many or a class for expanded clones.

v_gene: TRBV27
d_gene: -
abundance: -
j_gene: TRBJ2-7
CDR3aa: CASSMRDDYYEQYF
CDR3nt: TGTGCCAGCAGTATGCGGGATGATTACTACGAGCAGTACTTC

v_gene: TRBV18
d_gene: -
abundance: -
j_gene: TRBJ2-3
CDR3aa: CASSPVPQDTQYF
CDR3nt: TGTGCCAGCTCACCGGTGCCCCAGGATACGCAGTATTTT

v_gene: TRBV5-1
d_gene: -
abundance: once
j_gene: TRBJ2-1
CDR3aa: CASVAESSYNEQFF
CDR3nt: TGCGCCAGCGTGGCAGAGAGCTCCTACAATGAGCAGTTCTTC

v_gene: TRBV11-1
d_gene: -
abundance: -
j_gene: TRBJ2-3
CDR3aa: CASSLDLGTDTQYF
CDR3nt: TGTGCCAGCAGCTTAGATCTGGGCACAGATACGCAGTATTTT

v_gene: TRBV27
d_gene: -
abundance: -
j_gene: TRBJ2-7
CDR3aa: CASSFRRFYEQYF
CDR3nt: TGTGCCAGCAGTTTTCGCAGATTTTACGAGCAGTACTTC

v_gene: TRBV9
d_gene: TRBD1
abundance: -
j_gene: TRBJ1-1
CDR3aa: CASSKGGGEAFF
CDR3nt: TGTGCCAGTTCCAAAGGGGGCGGTGAAGCTTTCTTT

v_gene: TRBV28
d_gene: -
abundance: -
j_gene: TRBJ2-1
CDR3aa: CASSLDQGFHEQFF
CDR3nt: TGTGCCAGCAGTTTGGATCAGGGCTTCCATGAGCAGTTCTTC

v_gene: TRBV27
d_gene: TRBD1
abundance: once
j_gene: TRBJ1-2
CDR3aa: CASTPRQGALYGYTF
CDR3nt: TGTGCCAGCACCCCCAGACAGGGGGCGCTGTATGGCTACACCTTC

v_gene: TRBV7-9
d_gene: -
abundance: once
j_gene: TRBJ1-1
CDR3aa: CASSPILNTEAFF
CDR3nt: TGTGCCAGCAGCCCGATCCTCAACACTGAAGCTTTCTTT

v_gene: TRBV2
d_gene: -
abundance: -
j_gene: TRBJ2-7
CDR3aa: CAHGRFSYEQYF
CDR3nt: TGTGCCCATGGGCGGTTTAGTTACGAGCAGTACTTC

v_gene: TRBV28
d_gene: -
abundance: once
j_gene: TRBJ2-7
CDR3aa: CASSLGVMSTYEQYF
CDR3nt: TGTGCCAGCAGTTTAGGGGTGATGTCAACCTACGAGCAGTACTTC

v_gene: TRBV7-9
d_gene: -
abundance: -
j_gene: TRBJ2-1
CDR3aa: CASSSSITSETYNEQFF
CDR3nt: TGTGCCAGCAGCTCAAGCATTACTTCGGAGACCTACAATGAGCAGTTCTTC

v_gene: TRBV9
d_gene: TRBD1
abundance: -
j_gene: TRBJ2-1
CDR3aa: CASSVDGAGGFNPYNEQFF
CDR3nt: TGTGCCAGCAGCGTAGATGGGGCAGGGGGCTTTAACCCCTACAATGAGCAGTTCTTC

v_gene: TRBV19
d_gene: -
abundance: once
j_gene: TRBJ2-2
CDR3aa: CASGGALANTGELFF
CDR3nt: TGTGCCAGTGGGGGGGCGCTCGCGAACACCGGGGAGCTGTTTTTT

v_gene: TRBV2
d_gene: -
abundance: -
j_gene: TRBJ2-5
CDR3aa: CASGPDSFQETQYF
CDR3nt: TGTGCCAGCGGACCGGACAGTTTTCAAGAGACCCAGTACTTC

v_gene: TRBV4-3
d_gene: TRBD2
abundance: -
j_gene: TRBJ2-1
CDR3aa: CASSQVLAGEYNEQFF
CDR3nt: TGCGCCAGCAGCCAAGTCCTAGCGGGAGAGTACAATGAGCAGTTCTTC

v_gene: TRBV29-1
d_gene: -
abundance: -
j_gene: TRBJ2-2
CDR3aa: CSVGADTGELFF
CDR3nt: TGCAGCGTTGGGGCTGACACCGGGGAGCTGTTTTTT

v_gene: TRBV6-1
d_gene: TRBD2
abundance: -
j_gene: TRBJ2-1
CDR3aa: CASRSRAGEFNEQFF
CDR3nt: TGTGCCAGCAGAAGTAGAGCGGGAGAGTTCAATGAGCAGTTCTTC

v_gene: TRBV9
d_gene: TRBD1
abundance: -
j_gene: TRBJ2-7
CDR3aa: CASSVGGTDYEQYF
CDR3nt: TGTGCCAGCAGCGTAGGGGGGACAGACTACGAGCAGTACTTC

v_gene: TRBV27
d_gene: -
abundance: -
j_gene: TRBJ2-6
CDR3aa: CASSQTGYGANVLTF
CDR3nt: TGTGCCAGCAGTCAAACAGGTTACGGGGCCAACGTCCTGACTTTC

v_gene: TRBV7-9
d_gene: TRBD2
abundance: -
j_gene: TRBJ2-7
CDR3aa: CASSLSYRTSDYEQYF
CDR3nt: TGTGCCAGCAGCCTAAGCTACCGGACTAGCGACTACGAGCAGTACTTC

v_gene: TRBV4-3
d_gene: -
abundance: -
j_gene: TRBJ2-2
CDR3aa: CASRDIAWSAGELFF
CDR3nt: TGCGCCAGCAGGGACATAGCGTGGTCGGCCGGGGAGCTGTTTTTT

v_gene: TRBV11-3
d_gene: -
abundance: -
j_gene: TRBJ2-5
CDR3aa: CASSHRDQRETQYF
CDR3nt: TGTGCCAGCAGCCACCGGGACCAAAGGGAGACCCAGTACTTC

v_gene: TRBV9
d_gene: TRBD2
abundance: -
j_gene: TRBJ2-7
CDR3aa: CASSAGLAGGPEQYF
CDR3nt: TGTGCCAGCAGCGCGGGACTAGCGGGAGGACCCGAGCAGTACTTC

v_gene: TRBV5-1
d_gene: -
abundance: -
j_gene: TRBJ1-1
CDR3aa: CASSLPGTEAFF
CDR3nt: TGCGCCAGCAGCTTGCCCGGGACTGAAGCTTTCTTT

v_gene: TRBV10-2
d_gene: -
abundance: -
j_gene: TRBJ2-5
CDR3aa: CASGGRARRIETQYF
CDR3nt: TGCGCCAGCGGGGGGCGGGCGCGGAGAATTGAGACCCAGTACTTC

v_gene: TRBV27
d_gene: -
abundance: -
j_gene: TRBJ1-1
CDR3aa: CASSFGRAGGTEAFF
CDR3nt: TGTGCCAGCAGTTTTGGGAGGGCGGGAGGCACTGAAGCTTTCTTT

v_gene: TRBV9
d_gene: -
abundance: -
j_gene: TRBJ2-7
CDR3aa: CASSMTSGSEQYF
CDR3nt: TGTGCCAGCAGCATGACGAGCGGATCCGAGCAGTACTTC

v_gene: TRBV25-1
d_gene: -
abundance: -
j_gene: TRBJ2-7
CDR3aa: CASSESGRYEQYF
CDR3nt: TGTGCCAGCAGTGAATCCGGAAGGTACGAGCAGTACTTC

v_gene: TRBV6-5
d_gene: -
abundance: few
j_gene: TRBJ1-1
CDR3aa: CASRGEREGETEAFF
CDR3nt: TGTGCCAGCAGGGGGGAGCGGGAGGGGGAAACTGAAGCTTTCTTT

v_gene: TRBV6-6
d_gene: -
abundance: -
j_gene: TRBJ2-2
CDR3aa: CASRRRDIREELFF
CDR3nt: TGTGCCAGCAGAAGACGGGACATCAGGGAGGAGCTGTTTTTT

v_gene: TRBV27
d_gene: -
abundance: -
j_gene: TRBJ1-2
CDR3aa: CASGAGEPYGYTF
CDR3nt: TGTGCCAGCGGCGCGGGAGAGCCCTATGGCTACACCTTC

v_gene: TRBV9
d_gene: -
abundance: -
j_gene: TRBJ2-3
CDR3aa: CASSVHGSTDTQYF
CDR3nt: TGTGCCAGCAGCGTGCACGGGAGCACAGATACGCAGTATTTT

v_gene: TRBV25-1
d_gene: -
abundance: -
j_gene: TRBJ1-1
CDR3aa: CASSESRGTEAFF
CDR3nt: TGTGCCAGCAGTGAATCTAGGGGCACTGAAGCTTTCTTT

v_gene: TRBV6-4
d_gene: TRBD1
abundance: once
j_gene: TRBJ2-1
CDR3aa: CASSDRDRNEQFF
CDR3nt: TGTGCCAGCAGTGACAGGGACAGAAATGAGCAGTTCTTC

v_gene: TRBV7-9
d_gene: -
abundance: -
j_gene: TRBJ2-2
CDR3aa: CASSPRLDSGELFF
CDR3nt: TGTGCCAGCAGCCCGCGACTAGATTCCGGGGAGCTGTTTTTT

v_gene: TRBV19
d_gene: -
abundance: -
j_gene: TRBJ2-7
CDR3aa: CASADPGLSEQYF
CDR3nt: TGTGCCAGTGCGGACCCGGGACTCTCCGAGCAGTACTTC

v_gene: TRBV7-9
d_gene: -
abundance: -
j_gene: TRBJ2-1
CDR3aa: CASSQGADSYNEQFF
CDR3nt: TGTGCCAGCAGTCAAGGGGCTGACTCCTACAATGAGCAGTTCTTC

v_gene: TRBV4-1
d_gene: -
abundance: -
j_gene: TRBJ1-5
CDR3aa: CASSQDRPHQYSNQPQHF
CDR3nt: TGCGCCAGCAGCCAAGATCGGCCCCACCAGTATAGCAATCAGCCCCAGCATTTT

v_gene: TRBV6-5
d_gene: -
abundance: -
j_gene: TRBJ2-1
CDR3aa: CASSPGRIVWNEQFF
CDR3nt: TGTGCCAGCAGCCCCGGCAGGATTGTGTGGAATGAGCAGTTCTTC

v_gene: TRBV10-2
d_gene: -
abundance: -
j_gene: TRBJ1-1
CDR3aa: CASSRTSNTEAFF
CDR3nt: TGCGCCAGCAGTCGCACTTCGAACACTGAAGCTTTCTTT

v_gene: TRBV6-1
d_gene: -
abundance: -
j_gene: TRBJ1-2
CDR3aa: CASSEVGGTNYGYTF
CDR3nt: TGTGCCAGCAGTGAAGTGGGGGGGACTAACTATGGCTACACCTTC

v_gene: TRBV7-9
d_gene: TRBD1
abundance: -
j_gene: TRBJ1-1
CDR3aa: CASSSGTGLEAFF
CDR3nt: TGTGCCAGCAGCTCCGGGACAGGTCTTGAAGCTTTCTTT

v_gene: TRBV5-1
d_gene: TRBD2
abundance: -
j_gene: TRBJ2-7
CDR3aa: CASSPTGGGGSYEQYF
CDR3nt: TGCGCCAGCAGCCCGACCGGGGGAGGCGGGAGTTACGAGCAGTACTTC

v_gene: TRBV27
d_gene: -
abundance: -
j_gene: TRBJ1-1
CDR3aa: CASSFSAGEVDTEAFF
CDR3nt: TGTGCCAGCAGTTTCTCGGCAGGGGAGGTCGACACTGAAGCTTTCTTT

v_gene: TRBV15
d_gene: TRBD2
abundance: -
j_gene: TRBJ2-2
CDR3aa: CATSRRASGSVGELFF
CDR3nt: TGTGCCACCAGCAGGAGGGCTAGCGGGAGCGTCGGGGAGCTGTTTTTT

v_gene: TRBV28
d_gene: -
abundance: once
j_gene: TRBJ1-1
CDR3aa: CASSMTEAFF
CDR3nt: TGTGCCAGCAGTATGACTGAAGCTTTCTTT

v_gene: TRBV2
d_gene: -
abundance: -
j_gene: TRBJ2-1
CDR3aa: CASSGTYNEQFF
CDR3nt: TGTGCCAGCAGTGGAACTTACAATGAGCAGTTCTTC

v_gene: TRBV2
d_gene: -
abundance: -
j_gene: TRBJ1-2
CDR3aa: CASYSGLGYTF
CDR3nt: TGTGCCAGCTATAGCGGGTTGGGCTACACCTTC

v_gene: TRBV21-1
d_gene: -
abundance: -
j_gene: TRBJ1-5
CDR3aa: CASSKVPILCNQPQHF
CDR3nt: TGTGCCAGCAGCAAAGTCCCGATTCTATGCAATCAGCCCCAGCATTTT

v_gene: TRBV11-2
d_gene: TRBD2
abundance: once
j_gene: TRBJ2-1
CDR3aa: CASSPRTSGSTSYNEQFF
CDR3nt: TGTGCCAGCAGCCCTCGGACTAGCGGGAGTACCTCCTACAATGAGCAGTTCTTC

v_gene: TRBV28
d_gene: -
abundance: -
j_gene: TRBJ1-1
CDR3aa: CASSPEFTEAFF
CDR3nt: TGTGCCAGCAGTCCCGAATTCACTGAAGCTTTCTTT

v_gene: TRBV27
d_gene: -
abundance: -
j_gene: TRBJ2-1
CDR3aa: CASSLGTPNKQFF
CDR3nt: TGTGCCAGCAGTTTGGGCACGCCGAATAAGCAGTTCTTC

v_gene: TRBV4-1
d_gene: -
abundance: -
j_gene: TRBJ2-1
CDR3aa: CASSLGPNNEQFF
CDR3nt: TGCGCCAGCAGCTTAGGACCGAACAATGAGCAGTTCTTC

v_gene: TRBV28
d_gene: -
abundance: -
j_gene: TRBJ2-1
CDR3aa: CASKVMDYYNEQFF
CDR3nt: TGTGCCAGCAAGGTTATGGATTATTACAATGAGCAGTTCTTC

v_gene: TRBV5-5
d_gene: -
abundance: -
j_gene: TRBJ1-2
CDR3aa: CASSLPPSGHTF
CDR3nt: TGTGCCAGCAGCCTGCCCCCCTCGGGCCACACCTTC

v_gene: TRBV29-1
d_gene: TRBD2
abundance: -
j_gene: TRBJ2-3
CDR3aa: CSVVTGLAADTQYF
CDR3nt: TGCAGCGTTGTTACGGGACTAGCGGCAGATACGCAGTATTTT

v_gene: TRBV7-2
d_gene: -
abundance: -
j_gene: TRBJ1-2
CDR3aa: CASRPQGLNGYTF
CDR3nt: TGTGCCAGCAGACCACAGGGTCTCAATGGCTACACCTTC

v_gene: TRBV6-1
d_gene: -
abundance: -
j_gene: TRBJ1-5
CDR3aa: CASSGHYSNQPQHF
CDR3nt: TGTGCCAGCAGCGGACACTATAGCAATCAGCCCCAGCATTTT